A single sample is the source of the 32 T cell receptor beta chains below, sequenced in a study of blood T cell repertoires in COVID-19. Some clones are missing from TCRdb's copy, which holds only in-frame ones; the method was immunoSEQ multiplex PCR. The data contain under 150,000 clones, approximately 80% of them seen just once; the ten biggest clones take up roughly 3.9%. The sequenced sample consisted of PBMCs or T cells enriched from blood (not recorded which). These receptors originate from a man aged 45-65 years in a cohort exposed to, infected with or recovered from COVID-19 (not recorded which).

The chain combines TRBV2 with TRBJ2-2, with 8 bases matching TRBD2. This CDR3 has 17 residues. CDR1 is SNHLY and CDR2 is FYNNEI in the germline V gene. J gave up 2 bases and V 6 bases, and 11 bases lay outside the gene matches. CDR3 bases: TGTGCCAGCAGGGGATCGACTAGCGCATATAACACCGGGGAGCTGTTTTTT. Translating gives CASRGSTSAYNTGELFF. The full variable domain, in which reference TRBV2 and TRBJ2-2 provide the parts outside the CDR3, is EPEVTQTPSHQVTQMGQEVILRCVPISNHLYFYWYRQILGQKVEFLVSFYNNEISEKSEIFDDQFSVERPDGSNFTLKIRSTKLEDSAMYFCASRGSTSAYNTGELFFGEGSRLTVL.

The V call is TRBV15, the J call TRBJ1-1; maybe TRBD1 (5 bases). The germline CDR1 and CDR2 sequences are LNHNV and YYDKDF (reference sequence). Trimming took 1 base from V and 0 from J, leaving 12 bases between them. The CDR3 loop spans 16 amino acids. CDR3 DNA: TGTGCCACCAGCAGAGTCCGGGGGGGTTTGAACACTGAAGCTTTCTTT. Residues: CATSRVRGGLNTEAFF.

V is TRBV6-5 and J is TRBJ1-2; the match to TRBD1 covers 7 bases. CDR1 and CDR2 (germline): MNHEY, SVGAGI. The V segment lost 8 bases and the J segment 4 bases; nucleotides outside the gene matches: 13. This CDR3 comprises 15 residues. CDR3 sequence: CASSNDGTASYGYTF. CDR3 in DNA: TGTGCCAGCTCGAACGACGGGACAGCTTCCTATGGCTACACCTTC.

The sample holds a few counts of this clone. The chain recombines TRBV10-1 with TRBJ2-3; D is perhaps TRBD2 (6 bases). Trimming pared 3 bases from V and 6 bases from J, leaving 19 bases between. The CDR3 consists of 16 residues. Per the germline V gene, CDR1 is WNHNN and CDR2 is SYGVQD (reference sequence). This chain's CDR3 is CASSDPRPGAGDTQYF. The CDR3 nucleotides are TGCGCCAGCAGTGACCCCCGACCCGGGGCGGGGGATACGCAGTATTTT.

The rearrangement uses TRBV18 and TRBJ2-1; the match to TRBD2 covers 8 bases. The CDR3 spans 15 residues. Germline V gene lookup returns CDR1 KGHSH and CDR2 LQKENI. V lost 3 bases, J lost 2 bases, and 3 bases stayed unmatched. This CDR3 reads CASSPPSGPYNEQFF. In DNA form, the CDR3 reads TGTGCCAGCTCACCTCCTAGCGGGCCCTACAATGAGCAGTTCTTC.

The rearrangement uses TRBV10-3 and TRBJ2-3, with 12 bases lining up with TRBD2. Germline CDR1 is ENHRY and CDR2 is SYGVKD. The CDR3 extends over 16 amino acids. J was trimmed by 4 bases and V by 2 bases; bases with no gene match: 4. The CDR3, as DNA: TGTGCCATCAGTGAGCTGGGACTAGCGGGCGCAGATACGCAGTATTTT. This encodes CAISELGLAGADTQYF.

This rearrangement joins TRBV25-1 to TRBJ1-5; weak D call: TRBD1 (6 bases). Germline V lookup: CDR1 MGHDK, CDR2 SYGVNS. Trimming stripped 8 bases from V and 7 bases from J, with 12 bases between. The CDR3 spans 12 residues. DNA for the CDR3: TGTGCCAGCGCAGGGGTCGGACAGCCCCAGCATTTT. This gives the protein CASAGVGQPQHF.

The V gene is TRBV6-5, the J gene TRBJ2-3; TRBD2 matches 10 bases. This CDR3 comprises 14 residues. Germline V lookup: CDR1 MNHEY, CDR2 SVGAGI. The V segment lost 8 bases and the J segment 2 bases; nucleotides outside the gene matches: 4. In DNA, the CDR3 is TGTGCCAGCCTTACTAGCGGGACCACAGATACGCAGTATTTT. Translation: CASLTSGTTDTQYF.

The chain couples TRBV30 to TRBJ2-2; tentative D call: TRBD2 (5 bases). CDR3 length: 13 residues. CDR1 and CDR2 (germline): GTSNPN, SVGIG (reference sequence). The V end lost 0 bases, the J end lost 7 bases, and 9 bases lay between the germline ends. The CDR3 region has the DNA TGTGCCTGGAGTGTAGGAGGCGGCGGGGAGCTGTTTTTT. Protein product: CAWSVGGGGELFF.

The table lists this clone with a count of one. For the CDR3, the DNA is TGCGCCAGCAGCCAAGATCTCGGACAGACGAACACTGAAGCTTTCTTT. This sequence encodes CASSQDLGQTNTEAFF. This sequence joins TRBV4-3 and TRBJ1-1; possibly TRBD1 for D (6 bases). The CDR3 totals 16 residues. V lost 0 bases to trimming and J lost 1 base, with 12 bases between them. CDR1 and CDR2 (germline): LGHNA, YSLEER.

This chain uses TRBV7-2 with TRBJ1-2, with 10 bases lining up with TRBD1. The V gene's germline CDR1 is SGHTA and CDR2 FQGNSA. CDR3 length: 14 amino acids. V shed 4 bases, J shed 5 bases, and the junction held 4 bases outside the gene matches. CDR3 residues: CASSSTGGGYGYTF. The DNA for the CDR3 is TGTGCCAGCAGCTCGACAGGGGGCGGTTATGGCTACACCTTC.

This clone was observed a single time. The chain combines TRBV7-2 with TRBJ1-1; D unclear. CDR3 size: 15 residues. The ends were cut back, 3 bases at V and 1 base at J, with 12 bases in the middle. Per the germline V gene, CDR1 is SGHTA and CDR2 is FQGNSA. In DNA form, the CDR3 reads TGTGCCAGCAGCTTTGACGTTGGGAGGAACACTGAAGCTTTCTTT. It encodes CASSFDVGRNTEAFF.

The rearrangement links TRBV18 to TRBJ1-3, with 10 bases lining up with TRBD1. V shed 2 bases and J 4 bases; nucleotides not matched to a gene: 2. This CDR3 has 15 amino acids. The germline CDR1 and CDR2 sequences are KGHSH and LQKENI. DNA for the CDR3: TGTGCCAGCTCACCAGACAGGGGGCCCGGAAACACCATATATTTT. Translating it yields CASSPDRGPGNTIYF.

The rearrangement links TRBV12-3 or TRBV12-4 to TRBJ2-7; 7 bases line up with TRBD1. The CDR3 is made up of 13 amino acids. V gave up 5 bases and J gave up 6 bases; unmatched junction bases: 7. The CDR3 here is CASSTTGVSEQYF. DNA of the CDR3: TGTGCCAGCAGTACCACAGGGGTTAGCGAGCAGTACTTC.

V and J are TRBV10-2 and TRBJ1-5, with D hard to call. The V end was cut by 5 bases, the J end by 6 bases, with 8 bases between. The germline gives CDR1 WSHSY, CDR2 SAAADI. The CDR3 is 12 amino acids. The CDR3 bases are TGCGCCAGCAGTTTCCCGGGTCAGCCCCAGCATTTT. Translating gives CASSFPGQPQHF.

This clone was detected only a few times. CDR3 sequence: CASSRDRGRGEAFF. The CDR3 DNA follows: TGTGCCAGCAGCCGAGACAGGGGGCGTGGTGAAGCTTTCTTT. V is TRBV7-8 and J is TRBJ1-1, with 10 bases identical to TRBD1. The CDR3 has 14 amino acids. The germline V gene encodes CDR1 SGHVS and CDR2 FQNEAQ. Trimming cost V 5 bases and J 7 bases; bases outside gene matches: 7.

This chain uses TRBV6-5 with TRBJ2-7; D uncertain. V lost 2 bases and J 4 bases, leaving 15 bases between the germline ends. The V gene's germline CDR1 is MNHEY and CDR2 SVGAGI. This CDR3 spans 15 amino acids. The CDR3 nucleotides are TGTGCCAGCAGTTACGTCGGCGGCCAAATTTACGAGCAGTACTTC. The encoded protein is CASSYVGGQIYEQYF.

This chain's CDR3 is CASRELTNSYEQYF. The CDR3 coding sequence is TGTGCCAGCAGAGAGCTTACCAACTCCTACGAGCAGTACTTC. V is TRBV28 and J is TRBJ2-7; D is undetermined. V lost 6 bases, J lost 0 bases, and 12 bases lay in between. Germline values: CDR1 MDHEN, CDR2 SYDVKM. The length of the CDR3 is 14 residues. Combining the CDR3 with reference TRBV28 and TRBJ2-7 gives the whole variable domain DVKVTQSSRYLVKRTGEKVFLECVQDMDHENMFWYRQDPGLGLRLIYFSYDVKMKEKGDIPEGYSVSREKKERFSLILESASTNQTSMYLCASRELTNSYEQYFGPGTRLTVT.

The V and J genes are TRBV6-2 or TRBV6-3 and TRBJ1-5, with D possibly being TRBD1 (6 bases). Germline CDR1 reads MNHEY; CDR2 reads SVGEGT. Between the trimmed V and J ends, which lost 2 bases and 1 base, there was a span of 18 bases. The CDR3 loop spans 18 amino acids. DNA for the CDR3: TGTGCCAGCAGTTACACTTCGGCCCAGGGGAGAAGCAATCAGCCCCAGCATTTT. Translation gives CASSYTSAQGRSNQPQHF.

This chain connects TRBV9 to TRBJ2-7, with TRBD1 matching 9 bases. Germline assignment: CDR1 SGDLS and CDR2 YYNGEE. The CDR3 has 16 residues. V lost 3 bases and J lost 4; bases outside the gene matches: 11. The CDR3 DNA is TGTGCCAGCAGCGGAGAAACCGGGACAGGGTATTACGAGCAGTACTTC. Translating it yields CASSGETGTGYYEQYF.

This chain connects TRBV28 to TRBJ1-3; the match to TRBD1 covers 7 bases. Trimming took 7 bases from V and 1 from J; bases not matched to a gene: 10. This CDR3 contains 16 residues. Germline CDR1 is MDHEN and CDR2 is SYDVKM. The CDR3 region is CASTFGGQDSGNTIYF. The CDR3 bases are TGTGCCAGCACCTTTGGTGGACAGGATTCTGGAAACACCATATATTTT.

The V call is TRBV11-2, the J call TRBJ1-2; D uncertain. The ends were cut back, 2 bases at V and 0 bases at J, with 10 bases in the middle. Germline loops: CDR1 SGHAT, CDR2 FQNNGV. The CDR3 totals 15 residues. The DNA for the CDR3 is TGTGCCAGCAGCTTATCTAGCACTTCTAACTATGGCTACACCTTC. This encodes CASSLSSTSNYGYTF.

The chain has TRBV9 and TRBJ2-3, with D possibly being TRBD2 (5 bases). Germline CDR1 and CDR2: SGDLS and YYNGEE. Trimming took off 4 bases at V and 2 bases at J, with 14 bases between the two ends. CDR3 length: 15 residues. The CDR3 sequence: CASSSANGITDTQYF. The CDR3, as DNA: TGTGCCAGCAGCTCGGCCAACGGGATCACAGATACGCAGTATTTT.

This chain links TRBV18 with TRBJ1-1; the D gene is possibly TRBD1 (6 bases). From germline, CDR1 is KGHSH and CDR2 LQKENI. Trimming removed 8 bases from V and 6 bases from J, with 7 bases in between. The CDR3 is made up of 10 amino acids. The CDR3 region is CASQGSEAFF. CDR3 nucleotides: TGTGCCAGCCAGGGGTCTGAAGCTTTCTTT. The variable domain in full, completed from reference TRBV18 and TRBJ1-1, reads NAGVMQNPRHLVRRRGQEARLRCSPMKGHSHVYWYRQLPEEGLKFMVYLQKENIIDESGMPKERFSAEFPKEGPSILRIQQVVRGDSAAYFCASQGSEAFFGQGTRLTVV.

The gene calls are TRBV5-4 and TRBJ2-5; tentatively, D is TRBD2 (7 bases). Germline loops: CDR1 SGHNT, CDR2 YYREEE (reference sequence). Trimming took off 4 bases at V and 4 bases at J, with 14 bases between the two ends. The CDR3 has 14 residues. CDR3 sequence (DNA): TGTGCCAGCAGCGACTTGAGGGGGGGAGAGACCCAGTACTTC. Translated, it gives CASSDLRGGETQYF.

The chain has TRBV4-1 and TRBJ2-2; 9 bases are shared with TRBD1. V was pared by 0 bases and J by 6 bases, with 11 bases of the junction left unmatched. Germline CDR1 reads MGHRA; CDR2 reads YSYEKL. CDR3 length equals 18 residues. The CDR3 nucleotides read TGCGCCAGCAGCCAAGATCCGCGGGACAGGGTCATTCCCGGGGAGCTGTTTTTT. Its translation is CASSQDPRDRVIPGELFF.

This clone was seen a handful of times. The chain joins TRBV30 to TRBJ1-1, with D hard to call. The V end lost 5 bases, the J end lost 5 bases, and 18 bases lay between the germline ends. The CDR3 runs to 14 residues. Germline CDR1 GTSNPN, CDR2 SVGIG (reference sequence). This chain's CDR3 is CAWSTGPPGTEAFF. CDR3 coding DNA: TGTGCCTGGTCTACCGGACCCCCGGGGACTGAAGCTTTCTTT.

The J gene is TRBJ1-3, the V gene TRBV30, with D unresolved. Germline V gene data show CDR1 as GTSNPN and CDR2 as SVGIG (reference sequence). V lost 1 base, J lost 0 bases, and 10 bases lay in between. The CDR3 is made up of 15 amino acids. CDR3 protein: CAWSGGRYSGNTIYF. The DNA of the CDR3 is TGTGCCTGGAGTGGAGGGAGGTACTCTGGAAACACCATATATTTT.

The chain employs TRBV9 and TRBJ2-5; D unresolved. This CDR3 contains 16 residues. V was cut by 4 bases and J by 0 bases, with 16 bases left in between. The germline V gene has CDR1 SGDLS and CDR2 YYNGEE. The CDR3 DNA reads TGTGCCAGCAGCCCCCGGGTTTTACCTTACCAAGAGACCCAGTACTTC. Translation gives CASSPRVLPYQETQYF.

This sequence joins TRBV9 and TRBJ2-7; the match to TRBD2 covers 10 bases. The CDR3 length is 17 residues. The J segment lost 2 bases and the V segment lost 0 bases, leaving 8 bases of the junction unmatched. Germline loops: CDR1 SGDLS, CDR2 YYNGEE. CDR3: CASSVGDGLAATYEQYF. The CDR3 bases are TGTGCCAGCAGCGTAGGCGACGGACTAGCGGCAACCTACGAGCAGTACTTC.

Of note for this clone: Relative to the germline gene, one junction end is altered; a read error may explain this. The J gene is TRBJ1-2, the V gene TRBV12-3 or TRBV12-4; D may be TRBD1 (6 bases). CDR3 length: 13 residues. CDR3 DNA sequence: TGTGCCAGCAGGGAAAGCCGGACAGCAAGATGGGACTTC. The encoded protein is CASRESRTARWDF.

Here the CDR3 reads CASSVAPSGGGSETQYF. Written as DNA, the CDR3 is TGTGCCAGCAGCGTAGCCCCTAGCGGGGGAGGGTCGGAGACCCAGTACTTC. The J gene is TRBJ2-5, the V gene TRBV9, with 10 bases that match TRBD2. V shed 0 bases and J 5 bases; nucleotides not matched to a gene: 10. The germline CDR1 and CDR2 sequences are SGDLS and YYNGEE. The length of the CDR3 is 17 residues. The whole variable domain, remainder taken from reference TRBV9 and TRBJ2-5, is DSGVTQTPKHLITATGQRVTLRCSPRSGDLSVYWYQQSLDQGLQFLIQYYNGEERAKGNILERFSAQQFPDLHSELNLSSLELGDSALYFCASSVAPSGGGSETQYFGPGTRLLVL.